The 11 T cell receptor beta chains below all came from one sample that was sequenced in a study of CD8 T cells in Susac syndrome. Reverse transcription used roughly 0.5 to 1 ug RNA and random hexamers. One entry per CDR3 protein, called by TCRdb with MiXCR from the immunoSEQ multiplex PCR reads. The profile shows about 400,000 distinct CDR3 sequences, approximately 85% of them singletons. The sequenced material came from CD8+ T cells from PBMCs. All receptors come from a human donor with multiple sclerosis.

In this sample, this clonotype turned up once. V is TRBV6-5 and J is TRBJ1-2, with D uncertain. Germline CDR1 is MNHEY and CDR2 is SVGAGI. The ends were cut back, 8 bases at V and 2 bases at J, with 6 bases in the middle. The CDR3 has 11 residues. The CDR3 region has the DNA TGTGCCAGCGGGGAAAACTATGGCTACACCTTC. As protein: CASGENYGYTF.

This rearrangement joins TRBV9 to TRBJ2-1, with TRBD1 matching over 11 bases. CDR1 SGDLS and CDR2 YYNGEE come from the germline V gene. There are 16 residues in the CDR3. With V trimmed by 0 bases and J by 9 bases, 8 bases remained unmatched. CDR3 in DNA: TGTGCCAGCAGCGTAGCAGGACAGGGGGCGCGGAGTGAGCAGTTCTTC. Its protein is CASSVAGQGARSEQFF.

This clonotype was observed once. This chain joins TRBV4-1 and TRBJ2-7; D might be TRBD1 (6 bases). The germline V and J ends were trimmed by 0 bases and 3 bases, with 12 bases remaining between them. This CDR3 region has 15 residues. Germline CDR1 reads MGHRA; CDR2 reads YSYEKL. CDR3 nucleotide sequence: TGCGCCAGCAGCCAAGAGAACAGGGCCCTCTACGAGCAGTACTTC. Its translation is CASSQENRALYEQYF.

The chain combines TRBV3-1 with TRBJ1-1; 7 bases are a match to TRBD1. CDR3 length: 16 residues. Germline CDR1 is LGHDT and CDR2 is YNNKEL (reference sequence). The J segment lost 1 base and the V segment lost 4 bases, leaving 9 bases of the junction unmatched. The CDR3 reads CASSLQLGQPNTEAFF. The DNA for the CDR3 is TGTGCCAGCAGCCTTCAGCTGGGACAGCCGAACACTGAAGCTTTCTTT. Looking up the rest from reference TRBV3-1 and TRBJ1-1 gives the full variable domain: DTAVSQTPKYLVTQMGNDKSIKCEQNLGHDTMYWYKQDSKKFLKIMFSYNNKELIINETVPNRFSPKSPDKAHLNLHINSLELGDSAVYFCASSLQLGQPNTEAFFGQGTRLTVV.

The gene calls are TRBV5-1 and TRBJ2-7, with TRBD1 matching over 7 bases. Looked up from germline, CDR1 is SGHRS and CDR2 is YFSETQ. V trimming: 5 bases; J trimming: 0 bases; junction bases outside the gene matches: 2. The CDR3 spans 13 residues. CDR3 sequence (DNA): TGCGCCAGCAGAAGGACAGGCTCCTACGAGCAGTACTTC. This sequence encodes CASRRTGSYEQYF.

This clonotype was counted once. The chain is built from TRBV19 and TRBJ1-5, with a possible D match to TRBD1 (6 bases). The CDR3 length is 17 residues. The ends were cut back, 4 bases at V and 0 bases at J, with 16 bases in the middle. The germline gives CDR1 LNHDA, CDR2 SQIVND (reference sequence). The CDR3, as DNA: TGTGCCAGTAGTACCCCTCCGGGACAACATAGCAATCAGCCCCAGCATTTT. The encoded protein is CASSTPPGQHSNQPQHF.

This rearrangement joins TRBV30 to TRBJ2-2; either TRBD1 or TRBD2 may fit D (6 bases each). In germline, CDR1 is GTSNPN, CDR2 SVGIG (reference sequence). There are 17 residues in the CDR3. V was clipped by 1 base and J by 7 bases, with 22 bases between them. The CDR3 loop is CAWSAFQWGAQIGELFF. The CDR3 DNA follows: TGTGCCTGGAGTGCCTTCCAGTGGGGGGCGCAAATCGGGGAGCTGTTTTTT.

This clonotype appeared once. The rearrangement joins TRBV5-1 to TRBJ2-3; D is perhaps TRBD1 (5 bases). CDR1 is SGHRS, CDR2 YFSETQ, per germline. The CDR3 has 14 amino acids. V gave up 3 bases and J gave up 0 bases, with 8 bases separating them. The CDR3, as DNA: TGCGCCAGCAGCTATACAGGAAGCACAGATACGCAGTATTTT. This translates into CASSYTGSTDTQYF.

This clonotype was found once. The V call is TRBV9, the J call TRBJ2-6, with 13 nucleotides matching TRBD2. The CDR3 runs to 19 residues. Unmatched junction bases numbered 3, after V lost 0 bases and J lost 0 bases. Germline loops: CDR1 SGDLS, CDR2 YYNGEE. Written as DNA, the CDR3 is TGTGCCAGCAGCGTAGGACTAGCGGGAGGACCCTCTGGGGCCAACGTCCTGACTTTC. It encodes CASSVGLAGGPSGANVLTF. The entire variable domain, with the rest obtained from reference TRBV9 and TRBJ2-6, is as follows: DSGVTQTPKHLITATGQRVTLRCSPRSGDLSVYWYQQSLDQGLQFLIQYYNGEERAKGNILERFSAQQFPDLHSELNLSSLELGDSALYFCASSVGLAGGPSGANVLTFGAGSRLTVL.

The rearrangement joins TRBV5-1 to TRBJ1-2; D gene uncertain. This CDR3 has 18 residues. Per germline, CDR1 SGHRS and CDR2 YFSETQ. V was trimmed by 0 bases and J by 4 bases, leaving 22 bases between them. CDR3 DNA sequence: TGCGCCAGCAGCTTGGTCCCTAGTGAGACCCATCCTACCTATGGCTACACCTTC. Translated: CASSLVPSETHPTYGYTF.

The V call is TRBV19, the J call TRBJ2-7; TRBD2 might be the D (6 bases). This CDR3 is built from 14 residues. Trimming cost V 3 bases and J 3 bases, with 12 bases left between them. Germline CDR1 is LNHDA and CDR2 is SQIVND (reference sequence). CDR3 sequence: CASSMGGHNYEQYF. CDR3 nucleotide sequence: TGTGCCAGTAGTATGGGAGGACACAACTACGAGCAGTACTTC.